This T cell receptor (beta chain) was sequenced for a study of metastatic and nonmetastatic thyroid tumors. All patients reached thyroid surgery having received no treatment beforehand. TCRdb reanalyzed the PCR reads with MiXCR. The data show about 20,000 clones, roughly 14% seen once. Unmatched junction bases numbered 15, after V lost 4 bases and J lost 2 bases. CDR3 length: 17 amino acids. Per the germline V gene, CDR1 is SQVTM and CDR2 is ANQGSEA. Ten or more counts support this clone. The chain employs TRBV29-1 and TRBJ2-5, with TRBD2 matching over 8 bases. Sequenced: blood. The TCR was taken from a female donor with papillary thyroid cancer or a benign thyroid nodule (not recorded which). Some clones in this sample may be carry-over from other donors' samples. CDR3 region: CSVVWASGSHSQETQYF. The CDR3 DNA reads TGCAGCGTTGTATGGGCTAGCGGGTCCCATTCGCAAGAGACCCAGTACTTC.